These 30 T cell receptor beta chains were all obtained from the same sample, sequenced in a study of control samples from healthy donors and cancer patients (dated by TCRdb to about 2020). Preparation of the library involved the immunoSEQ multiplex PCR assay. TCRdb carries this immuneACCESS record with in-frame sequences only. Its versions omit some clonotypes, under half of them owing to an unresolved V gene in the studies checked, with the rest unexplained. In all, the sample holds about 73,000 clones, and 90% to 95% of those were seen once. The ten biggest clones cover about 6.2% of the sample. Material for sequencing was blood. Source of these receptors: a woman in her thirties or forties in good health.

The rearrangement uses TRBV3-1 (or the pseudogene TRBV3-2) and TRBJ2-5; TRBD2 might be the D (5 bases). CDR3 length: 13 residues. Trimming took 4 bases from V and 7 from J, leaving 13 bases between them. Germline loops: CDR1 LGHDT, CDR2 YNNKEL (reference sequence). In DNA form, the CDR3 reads TGTGCCAGCAGCCTCACCTATCGGGGGACCCAGTACTTC. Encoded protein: CASSLTYRGTQYF.

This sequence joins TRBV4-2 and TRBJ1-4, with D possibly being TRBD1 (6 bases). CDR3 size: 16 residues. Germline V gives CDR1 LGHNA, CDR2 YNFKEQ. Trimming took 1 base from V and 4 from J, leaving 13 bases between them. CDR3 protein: CASSQGLRTDNEKLFF. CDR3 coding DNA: TGTGCCAGCAGCCAAGGGTTGAGGACAGATAATGAAAAACTGTTTTTT.

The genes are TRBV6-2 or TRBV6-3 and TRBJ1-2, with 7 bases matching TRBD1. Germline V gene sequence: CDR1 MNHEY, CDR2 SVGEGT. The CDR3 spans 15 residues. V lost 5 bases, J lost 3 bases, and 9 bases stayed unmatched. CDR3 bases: TGTGCCAGCAGTCTCGGGACAGTTCTTTACTATGGCTACACCTTC. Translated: CASSLGTVLYYGYTF.

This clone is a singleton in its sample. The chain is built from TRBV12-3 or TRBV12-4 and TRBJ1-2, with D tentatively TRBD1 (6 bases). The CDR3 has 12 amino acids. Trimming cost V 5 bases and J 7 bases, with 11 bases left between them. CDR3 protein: CASSTTGLGYTF. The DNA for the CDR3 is TGTGCCAGCAGTACGACAGGACTTGGCTACACCTTC.

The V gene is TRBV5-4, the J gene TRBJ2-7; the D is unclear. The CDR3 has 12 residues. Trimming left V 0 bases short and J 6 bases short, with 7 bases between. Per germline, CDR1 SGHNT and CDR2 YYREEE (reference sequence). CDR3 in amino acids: CASSLGVGEQYF. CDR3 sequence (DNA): TGTGCCAGCAGCTTGGGGGTGGGCGAGCAGTACTTC.

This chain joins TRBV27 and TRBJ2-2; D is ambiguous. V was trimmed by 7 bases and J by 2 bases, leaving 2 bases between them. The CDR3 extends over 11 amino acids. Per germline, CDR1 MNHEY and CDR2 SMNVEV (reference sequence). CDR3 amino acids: CASINTGELFF. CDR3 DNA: TGTGCCAGCATTAACACCGGGGAGCTGTTTTTT.

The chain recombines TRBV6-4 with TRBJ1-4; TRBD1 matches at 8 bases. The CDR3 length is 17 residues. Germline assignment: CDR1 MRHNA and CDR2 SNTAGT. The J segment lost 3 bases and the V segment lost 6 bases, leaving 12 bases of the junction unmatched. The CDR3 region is CASSRRGRGISNEKLFF. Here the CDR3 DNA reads TGTGCCAGCAGCCGCAGGGGGCGGGGAATCTCTAATGAAAAACTGTTTTTT.

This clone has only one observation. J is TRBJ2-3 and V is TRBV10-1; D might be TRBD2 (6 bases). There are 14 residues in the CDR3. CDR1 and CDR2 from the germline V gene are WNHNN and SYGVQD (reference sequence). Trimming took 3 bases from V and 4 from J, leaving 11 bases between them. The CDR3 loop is CASSDGSGPDTQYF. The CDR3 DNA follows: TGCGCCAGCAGTGACGGGAGTGGCCCAGATACGCAGTATTTT.

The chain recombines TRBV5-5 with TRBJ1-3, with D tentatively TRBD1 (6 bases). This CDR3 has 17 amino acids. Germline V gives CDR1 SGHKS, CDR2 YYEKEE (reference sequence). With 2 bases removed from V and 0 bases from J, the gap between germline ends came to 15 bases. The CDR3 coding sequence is TGTGCCAGCAGCTTTTTAGCCAGGGGCACCTCTGGAAACACCATATATTTT. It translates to CASSFLARGTSGNTIYF.

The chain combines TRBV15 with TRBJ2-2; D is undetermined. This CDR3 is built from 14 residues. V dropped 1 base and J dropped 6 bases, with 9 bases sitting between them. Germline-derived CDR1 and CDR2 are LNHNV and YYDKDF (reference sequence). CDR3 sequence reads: CATSRGRDPGELFF. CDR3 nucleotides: TGTGCCACCAGCAGAGGACGCGACCCCGGGGAGCTGTTTTTT.

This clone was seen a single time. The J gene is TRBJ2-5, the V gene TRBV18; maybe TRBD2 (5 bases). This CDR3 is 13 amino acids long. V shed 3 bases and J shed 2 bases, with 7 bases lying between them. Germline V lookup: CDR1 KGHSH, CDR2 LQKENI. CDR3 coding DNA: TGTGCCAGCTCACCGGACTCTCAAGAGACCCAGTACTTC. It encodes CASSPDSQETQYF.

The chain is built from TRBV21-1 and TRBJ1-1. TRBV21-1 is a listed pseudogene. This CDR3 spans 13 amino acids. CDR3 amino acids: CASSMGVNTEAFF. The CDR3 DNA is TGTGCCAGCAGCATGGGGGTTAACACTGAAGCTTTCTTT.

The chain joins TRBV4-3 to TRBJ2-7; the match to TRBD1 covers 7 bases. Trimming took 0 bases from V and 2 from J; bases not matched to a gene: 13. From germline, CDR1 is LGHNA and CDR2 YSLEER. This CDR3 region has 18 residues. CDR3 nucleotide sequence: TGCGCCAGCAGCCAAGATCACCAAGGGGGCGGATCGACCTACGAGCAGTACTTC. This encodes CASSQDHQGGGSTYEQYF.

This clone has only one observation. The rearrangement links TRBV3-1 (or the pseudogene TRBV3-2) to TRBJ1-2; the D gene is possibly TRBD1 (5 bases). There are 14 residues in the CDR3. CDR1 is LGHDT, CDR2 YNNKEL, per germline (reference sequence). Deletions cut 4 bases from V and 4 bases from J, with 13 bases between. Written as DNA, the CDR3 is TGTGCCAGCAGCCCGGGAGGTGGGGGCTATGGCTACACCTTC. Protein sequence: CASSPGGGGYGYTF.

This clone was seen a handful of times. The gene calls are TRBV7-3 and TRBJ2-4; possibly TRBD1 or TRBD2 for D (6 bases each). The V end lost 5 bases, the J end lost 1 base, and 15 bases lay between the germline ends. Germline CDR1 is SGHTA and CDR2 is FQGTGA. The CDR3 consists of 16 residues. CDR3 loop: CASSGGTPLAKNIQYF. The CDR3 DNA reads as TGTGCCAGCAGCGGCGGGACACCCTTGGCCAAAAACATTCAGTACTTC.

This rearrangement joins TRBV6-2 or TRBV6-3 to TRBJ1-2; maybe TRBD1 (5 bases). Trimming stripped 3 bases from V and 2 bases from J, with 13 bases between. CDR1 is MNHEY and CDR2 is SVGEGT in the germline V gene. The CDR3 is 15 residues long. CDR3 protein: CASSYGGSFNYGYTF. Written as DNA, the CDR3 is TGTGCCAGCAGTTATGGGGGGAGCTTCAACTATGGCTACACCTTC.

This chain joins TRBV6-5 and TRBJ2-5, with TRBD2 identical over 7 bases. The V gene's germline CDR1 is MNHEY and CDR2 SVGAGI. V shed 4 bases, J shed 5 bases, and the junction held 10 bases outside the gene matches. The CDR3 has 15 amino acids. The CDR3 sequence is CASSFGLVGRETQYF. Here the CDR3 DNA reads TGTGCCAGCAGTTTCGGACTAGTCGGTCGGGAGACCCAGTACTTC.

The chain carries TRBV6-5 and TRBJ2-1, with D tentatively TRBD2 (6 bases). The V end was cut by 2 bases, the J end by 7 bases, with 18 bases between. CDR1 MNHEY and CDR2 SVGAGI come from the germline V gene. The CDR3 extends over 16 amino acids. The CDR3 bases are TGTGCCAGCAGTTACCGCCAGGGAGGATTGATGAATGAGCAGTTCTTC. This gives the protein CASSYRQGGLMNEQFF.

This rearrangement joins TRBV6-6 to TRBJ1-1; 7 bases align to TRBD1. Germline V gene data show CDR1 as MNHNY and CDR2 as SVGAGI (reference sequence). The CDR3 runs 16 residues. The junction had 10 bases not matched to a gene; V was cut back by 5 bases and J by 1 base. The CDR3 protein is CASSSHRGQTNTEAFF. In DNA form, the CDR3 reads TGTGCCAGCAGTAGCCACCGGGGACAGACGAACACTGAAGCTTTCTTT.

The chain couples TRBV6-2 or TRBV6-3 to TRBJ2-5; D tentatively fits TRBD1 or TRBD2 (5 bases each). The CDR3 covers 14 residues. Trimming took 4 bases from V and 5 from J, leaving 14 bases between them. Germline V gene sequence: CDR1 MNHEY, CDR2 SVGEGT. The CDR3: CASSSPRGGETQYF. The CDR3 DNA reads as TGTGCCAGCAGTTCCCCGAGGGGTGGCGAGACCCAGTACTTC.

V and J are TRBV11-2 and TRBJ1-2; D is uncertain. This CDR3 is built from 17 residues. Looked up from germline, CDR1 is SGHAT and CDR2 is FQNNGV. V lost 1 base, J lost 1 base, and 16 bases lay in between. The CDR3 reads CASSLGRSGTVNYGYTF. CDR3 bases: TGTGCCAGCAGCTTAGGGCGAAGTGGCACCGTTAACTATGGCTACACCTTC.

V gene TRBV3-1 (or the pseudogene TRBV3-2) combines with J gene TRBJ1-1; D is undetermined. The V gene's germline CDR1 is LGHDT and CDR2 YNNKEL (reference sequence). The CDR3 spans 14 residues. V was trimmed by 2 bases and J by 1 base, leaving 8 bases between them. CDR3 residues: CASSQLPQNTEAFF. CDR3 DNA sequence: TGTGCCAGCAGCCAACTACCGCAGAACACTGAAGCTTTCTTT.

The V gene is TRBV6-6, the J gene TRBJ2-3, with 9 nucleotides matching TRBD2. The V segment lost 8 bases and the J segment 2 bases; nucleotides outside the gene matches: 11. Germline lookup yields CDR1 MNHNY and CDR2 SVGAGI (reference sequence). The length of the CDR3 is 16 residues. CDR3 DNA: TGTGCCAGCGGGGACAAAGCGGGAGGCCCCACAGATACGCAGTATTTT. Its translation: CASGDKAGGPTDTQYF.

DNA for the CDR3: TGTGCCAGCAGTTTATTAGGGGTCGGAGAGTACTTC. Protein product: CASSLLGVGEYF. The chain is built from TRBV28 and TRBJ2-7, with a possible D match to TRBD1 (5 bases). The CDR3 sequence is 12 residues long. Germline V gives CDR1 MDHEN, CDR2 SYDVKM. V dropped 1 base and J dropped 11 bases, with 12 bases sitting between them.

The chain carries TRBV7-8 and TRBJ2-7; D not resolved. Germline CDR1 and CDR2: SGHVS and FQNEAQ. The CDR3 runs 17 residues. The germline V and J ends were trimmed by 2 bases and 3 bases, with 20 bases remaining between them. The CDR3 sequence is CASSLRSIVDSIYEQYF. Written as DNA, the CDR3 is TGTGCCAGCAGCTTACGGTCGATAGTAGACTCGATCTACGAGCAGTACTTC.

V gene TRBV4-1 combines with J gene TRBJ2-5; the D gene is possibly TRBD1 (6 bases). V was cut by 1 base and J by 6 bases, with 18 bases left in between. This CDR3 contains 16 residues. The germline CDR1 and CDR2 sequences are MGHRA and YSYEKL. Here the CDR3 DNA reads TGCGCCAGCAGCCAAGGGGGGCAGGTAATATTTCAGACCCAGTACTTC. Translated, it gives CASSQGGQVIFQTQYF.

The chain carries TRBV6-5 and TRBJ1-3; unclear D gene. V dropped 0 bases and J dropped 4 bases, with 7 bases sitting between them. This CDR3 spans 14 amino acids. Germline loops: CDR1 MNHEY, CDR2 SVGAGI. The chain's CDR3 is CASSYSAGGNTIYF. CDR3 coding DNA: TGTGCCAGCAGTTACTCGGCAGGAGGAAACACCATATATTTT.

The CDR3 DNA sequence: TGTGCCACGGGACTAGCGGGAGCATCCTACAATGAGCAGTTCTTC. This translates into CATGLAGASYNEQFF. V is TRBV7-9 and J is TRBJ2-1; 14 bases are a match to TRBD2. This CDR3 has 15 residues. Looked up from germline, CDR1 is SEHNR and CDR2 is FQNEAQ (reference sequence). V lost 10 bases, J lost 1 base, and 3 bases stayed unmatched.

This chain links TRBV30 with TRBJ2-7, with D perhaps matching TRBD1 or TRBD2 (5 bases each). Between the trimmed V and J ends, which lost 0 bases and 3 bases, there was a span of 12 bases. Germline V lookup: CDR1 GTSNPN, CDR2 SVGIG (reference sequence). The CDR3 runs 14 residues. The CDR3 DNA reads TGTGCCTGGAGTGTAATCGGGGCCAGCTACGAGCAGTACTTC. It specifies CAWSVIGASYEQYF.

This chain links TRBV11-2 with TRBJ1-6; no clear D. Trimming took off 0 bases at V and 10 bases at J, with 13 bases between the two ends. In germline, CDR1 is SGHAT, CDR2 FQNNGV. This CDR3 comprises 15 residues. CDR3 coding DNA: TGTGCCAGCAGCTTAGATCAGATGGCAATCTCACCCCTCCACTTT. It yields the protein CASSLDQMAISPLHF.